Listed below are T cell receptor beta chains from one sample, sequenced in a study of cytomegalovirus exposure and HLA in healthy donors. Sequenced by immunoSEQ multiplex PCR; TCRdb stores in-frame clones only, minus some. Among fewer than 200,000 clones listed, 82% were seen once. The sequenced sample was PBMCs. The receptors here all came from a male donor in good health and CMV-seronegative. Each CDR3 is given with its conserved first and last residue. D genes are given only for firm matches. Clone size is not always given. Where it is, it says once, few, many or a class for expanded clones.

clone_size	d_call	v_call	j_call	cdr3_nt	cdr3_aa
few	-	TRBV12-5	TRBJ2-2	TGTGCTAGTGGCCAAAACAGCGGGCTCACCGGGGAGCTGTTTTTT	CASGQNSGLTGELFF
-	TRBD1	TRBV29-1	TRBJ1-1	TGCAGCGGTTGGGACAGGGCTGGCACTGAAGCTTTCTTT	CSGWDRAGTEAFF
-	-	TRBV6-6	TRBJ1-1	TGTGCCAGCAGTTATTTGGGGGGAGGGGGCACTGAAGCTTTCTTT	CASSYLGGGGTEAFF
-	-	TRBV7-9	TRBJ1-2	TGTTCCAGCAGCTCCGGAGCAGGGGTTCTCAACTATGGCTACACCTTC	CSSSSGAGVLNYGYTF
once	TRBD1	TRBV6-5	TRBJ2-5	TGTGCCAGCAGTTACCGGGACAGGAAAGAGACCCAGTACTTC	CASSYRDRKETQYF
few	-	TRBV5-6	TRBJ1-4	TGTGCCAGCAGCCCACGAGGGCGATGGGAAACTAATGAAAAACTGTTTTTT	CASSPRGRWETNEKLFF
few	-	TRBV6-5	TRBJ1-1	TGTGCCAGCAGTTTAAGGGGCGGCATGAACACTGAAGCTTTCTTT	CASSLRGGMNTEAFF
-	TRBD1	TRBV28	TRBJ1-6	TGTGCCAGCAGAACCCCGGACAGGGGGGTGTTATCACCCCTCCACTTT	CASRTPDRGVLSPLHF
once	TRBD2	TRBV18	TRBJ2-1	TGTGCCAGCTCACGGACTAGCGGGAGGGGCGTCCGTGAGCAGTTCTTC	CASSRTSGRGVREQFF
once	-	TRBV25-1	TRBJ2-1	TGTGCCAGCAGTGAACTTGGGGCGTACAATGAGCAGTTCTTC	CASSELGAYNEQFF
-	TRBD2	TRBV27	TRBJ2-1	TGTGCCAGCAGTTTACCCCTAGCGGGAGTAAATGAGCAGTTCTTC	CASSLPLAGVNEQFF
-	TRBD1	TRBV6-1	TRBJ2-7	TGTGCCAGCACCCGGACAGGTGTATCCTACGAGCAGTACTTC	CASTRTGVSYEQYF
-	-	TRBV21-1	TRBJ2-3	TGTGCCAGCATCAGTGGGACTAGCGGGAGAAGCACAGATACGCAGTATTTT	CASISGTSGRSTDTQYF
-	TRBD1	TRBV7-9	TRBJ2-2	TGTGCCAGCAGCTTTCCGGGACAGGTGGGGACCGGGGAGCTGTTTTTT	CASSFPGQVGTGELFF
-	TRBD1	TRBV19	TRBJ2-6	TGTGCCAGTAGTCCCGGGACAGGATTCGTCAGGGCCAACGTCCTGACTTTC	CASSPGTGFVRANVLTF
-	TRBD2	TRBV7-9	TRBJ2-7	TGTGCCAGCAGCCCACGCAGCGGGGGGGTAGCCTACGAGCAGTACTTC	CASSPRSGGVAYEQYF
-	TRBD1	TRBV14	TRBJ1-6	TGTGCCAGCAGCCTACAGGGGTTAGGTAATTCACCCCTCCACTTT	CASSLQGLGNSPLHF
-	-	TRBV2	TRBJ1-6	TGTGCCAGCACCGTTGGCAGGGTCGGTTCACCCCTCCACTTT	CASTVGRVGSPLHF
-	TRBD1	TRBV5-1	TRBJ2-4	TGCGCCAGCAGTGGCTCGGGACAGGGTGTAAACATTCAGTACTTC	CASSGSGQGVNIQYF
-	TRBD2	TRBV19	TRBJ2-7	TGTGCCAGTAGTAAATGGACTAGCGGGACTCCCTACGAGCAGTACTTC	CASSKWTSGTPYEQYF
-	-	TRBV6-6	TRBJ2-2	TGTGCCAGCAGATTACCGGGACAACACACCGGGGAGCTGTTTTTT	CASRLPGQHTGELFF
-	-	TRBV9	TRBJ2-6	TGTGCCAGCAACCTAGGTCCGGGGGTCGGGGCCAACGTCCTGACTTTC	CASNLGPGVGANVLTF
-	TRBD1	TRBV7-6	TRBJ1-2	TGTGCCAGCAGCTTAGCGTCTACCCTCGGGACAGGGACCGCCCTCTATGGCTACACCTTC	CASSLASTLGTGTALYGYTF
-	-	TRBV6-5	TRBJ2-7	TGTGCCAGCAGTTACTCTGGGGTAGCGGCATCCTACGAGCAGTACTTC	CASSYSGVAASYEQYF
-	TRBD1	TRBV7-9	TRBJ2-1	TGTGCCAGCAGCCGAACGACAGGGGTCTCTAGGGGGTTCTTC	CASSRTTGVSRGFF
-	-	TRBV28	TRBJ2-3	TGTGCCAGCAGTTTAGGGCCCCTAACGCAGTATTTT	CASSLGPLTQYF
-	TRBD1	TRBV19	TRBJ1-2	TGTGCCAGCACGGACAGGGGCGATGGCTACACCTTC	CASTDRGDGYTF
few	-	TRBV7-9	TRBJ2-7	TGTGCCAGCAGCTTAGACAGGTGGTCCTACGAGCAGTACTTC	CASSLDRWSYEQYF
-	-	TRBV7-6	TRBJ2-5	TGTGCCAGCACCCCCCTGGGAGGAAAGCAAGAGACCCAGTACTTC	CASTPLGGKQETQYF
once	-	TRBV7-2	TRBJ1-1	TGTGCCAGCAGCTTAGTACCTGGCTACACTGAAGCTTTCTTT	CASSLVPGYTEAFF
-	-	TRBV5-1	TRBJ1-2	TGCGCCAGCAACCCCCAGGGCCGAGCTAACTATGGCTACACCTTC	CASNPQGRANYGYTF
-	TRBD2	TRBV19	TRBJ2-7	TGTGCCAGTAGTCCGGCGTTGAGTAGGGACTACGAGCGGTACTTC	CASSPALSRDYERYF
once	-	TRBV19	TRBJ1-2	TGTGCCAGTAGTATGACGGGGGTCTATGGCTACACCTTC	CASSMTGVYGYTF
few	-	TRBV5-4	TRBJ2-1	TGTGCCAGCAGCCTTGCGCAGGGCCTCGGAACAAATGAGCAGTTCTTC	CASSLAQGLGTNEQFF
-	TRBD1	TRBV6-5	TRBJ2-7	TGTGCCAGCAGGACGACAGGGGGTATCTACGAGCAGTACTTC	CASRTTGGIYEQYF
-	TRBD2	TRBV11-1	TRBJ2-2	TGTGCCAGCAGCTCTAGCGGGAGGGCGGACACCGGGGAGCTGTTTTTT	CASSSSGRADTGELFF
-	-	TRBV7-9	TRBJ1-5	TGTGCCAGCAACTCCGGGGGGAATCAGCCCCAGCATTTT	CASNSGGNQPQHF
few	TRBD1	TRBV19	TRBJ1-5	TGTGCCAGTAGTACGGGGACAGCTAGCAATCAGCCCCAGCATTTT	CASSTGTASNQPQHF
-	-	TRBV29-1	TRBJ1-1	TGCAGCGTTGTAATGAGGAACACTGAAGCTTTCTTT	CSVVMRNTEAFF
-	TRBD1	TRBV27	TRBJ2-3	TGTGCCAGCAGTTTCCAGGGGGTCCGAGATACGCAGTATTTT	CASSFQGVRDTQYF
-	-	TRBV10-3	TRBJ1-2	TGTGCCATCAGTGAGTCAGACAGAGACTATGGCTACACCTTC	CAISESDRDYGYTF
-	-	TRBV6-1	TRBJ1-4	TGTGCCAGCAGGCCGACAGTTGCAACTAATGAAAAACTGTTTTTT	CASRPTVATNEKLFF
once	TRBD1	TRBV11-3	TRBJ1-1	TGTGCCAGCAGCGAAAACAGGGGTTCAGCTGAAGCTTTCTTT	CASSENRGSAEAFF
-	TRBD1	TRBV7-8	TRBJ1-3	TGTGCCAGCAGCTTACCTCAGGGGGTCTCTGGAAACACCATATATTTT	CASSLPQGVSGNTIYF
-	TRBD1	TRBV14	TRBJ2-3	TGTGCCAGCAGCCAAGTCAGGACAGGGAATACGCAGTATTTT	CASSQVRTGNTQYF
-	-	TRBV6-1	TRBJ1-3	TGTGCCAGCAGTGAAGGGGGCGCCTTAAACACCATATATTTT	CASSEGGALNTIYF
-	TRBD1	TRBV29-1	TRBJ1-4	TGCAGCGTTGAAGCCTTCGGGACAGGGACTGAAAAACTGTTTTTT	CSVEAFGTGTEKLFF
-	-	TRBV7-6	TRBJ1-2	TGTGCCAGCGGACTAACAGCTCTGGTGGGGGACGGCGATGGCTACACCTTC	CASGLTALVGDGDGYTF
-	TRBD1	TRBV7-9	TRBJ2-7	TGTGCCAGCAGCATCGGGACAGGGGCCTACGAGCAGTACTTC	CASSIGTGAYEQYF
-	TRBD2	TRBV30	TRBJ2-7	TGTGCCTGGAGTGTGAGTCTGGGCGGGAGGGCAGGTGGGTACGAGCAGTACTTC	CAWSVSLGGRAGGYEQYF
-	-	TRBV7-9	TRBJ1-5	TGTGCCAGCAGCTTAGCGAGTTACCAGGTCGGCAATCAGCCCCAGCATTTT	CASSLASYQVGNQPQHF
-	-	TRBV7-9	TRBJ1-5	TGTTCCAGCAGCTCCGGTCGGGATGGGAGTCAGCCCCAGCATTTT	CSSSSGRDGSQPQHF